What follows are 11 T cell receptor beta chains derived from one specimen sequenced in a study of T cells in Graves' hyperthyroidism and ophthalmopathy. The CDR3 regions of TCR beta were amplified from RNA transcripts. During a first-round RT-PCR of the TCR CDR3, the HTBI primer set was used. From the multiplex PCR reads, TCRdb called clonotypes with MiXCR, one entry per CDR3 protein. This repertoire shows more than 500,000 distinct CDR3 sequences, roughly 14% found once; its top ten account for 3.5% to 4.5%. The specimen was blood. The receptors were sampled from a woman aged 40 to 50 with Graves' ophthalmopathy.

In this sample, this clonotype turned up many times. The chain couples TRBV28 to TRBJ1-2; D possibly corresponds to TRBD1 (6 bases). Germline values: CDR1 MDHEN, CDR2 SYDVKM. V lost 6 bases, J lost 8 bases, and 16 bases lay in between. The CDR3 is 13 amino acids. The CDR3 protein is CASSSQGPRGYTF. The DNA of the CDR3 is TGTGCCAGCAGCTCACAGGGCCCCCGGGGCTACACCTTC.

In its sample, this clonotype was seen many times. The chain recombines TRBV25-1 with TRBJ1-2; 8 nucleotides line up with TRBD1. This CDR3 has 13 residues. CDR1 and CDR2 from the germline V gene are MGHDK and SYGVNS. V gave up 10 bases and J gave up 1 base; unmatched junction bases: 5. Here the CDR3 reads CAIYRGINYGYTF. The CDR3 nucleotides are TGTGCCATTTACAGGGGGATTAACTATGGCTACACCTTC.

The sample holds many counts of this clonotype. The rearrangement uses TRBV7-8 and TRBJ2-2, with TRBD1 identical over 7 bases. Germline loops: CDR1 SGHVS, CDR2 FQNEAQ. The ends lost 5 bases at V and 7 bases at J; junction bases unmatched: 7. CDR3 length: 14 residues. In DNA, the CDR3 is TGTGCCAGCAGCCAAACAGGGGTGGGCGGGGAGCTGTTTTTT. As protein: CASSQTGVGGELFF.

This clonotype showed up many times. V is TRBV6-1 and J is TRBJ1-2; possibly TRBD1 for D (5 bases). The germline V and J ends were trimmed by 3 bases and 8 bases, with 16 bases remaining between them. The CDR3 is made up of 14 amino acids. Germline CDR1 and CDR2: MNHNS and SASEGT. CDR3 nucleotide sequence: TGTGCCAGCAGTGATCCGGGACGAGGCGGCGGCTACACCTTC. It yields the protein CASSDPGRGGGYTF.

The V gene is TRBV18, the J gene TRBJ1-1; D might be TRBD1 (5 bases). Germline V gene lookup returns CDR1 KGHSH and CDR2 LQKENI. The germline V and J ends were trimmed by 3 bases and 7 bases, with 18 bases remaining between them. This CDR3 has 15 amino acids. The DNA for the CDR3 is TGTGCCAGCTCACCCCCGGGGAGGCAGGGAATTGAAGCTTTCTTT. Translated, it gives CASSPPGRQGIEAFF.

This clonotype was seen more than once but under ten times. This chain links TRBV10-1 with TRBJ1-1; D remains unclear. Germline V gives CDR1 WNHNN, CDR2 SYGVQD (reference sequence). This CDR3 contains 14 residues. The V and J ends lost 2 bases and 6 bases respectively, with 13 bases between them. CDR3 sequence: CASSERRVDSEAFF. The CDR3 region has the DNA TGCGCCAGCAGTGAGAGACGGGTGGACTCTGAAGCTTTCTTT.

This clonotype was counted at least ten times. The J gene is TRBJ1-1, the V gene TRBV25-1; D is uncertain. CDR1 and CDR2 (germline): MGHDK, SYGVNS. This CDR3 has 13 amino acids. The V end lost 7 bases, the J end lost 0 bases, and 9 bases lay between the germline ends. CDR3 sequence: CASTPPLNTEAFF. The CDR3 nucleotides are TGTGCCAGCACCCCTCCCCTGAACACTGAAGCTTTCTTT.

The table lists this clonotype with many counts. The J gene is TRBJ2-7, the V gene TRBV2; 9 nucleotides match TRBD2. From germline, CDR1 is SNHLY and CDR2 FYNNEI. V was pared by 5 bases and J by 2 bases, with 13 bases of the junction left unmatched. The CDR3 has 17 amino acids. This CDR3 reads CASSPGLAGARTYEQYF. The CDR3 DNA reads TGTGCCAGCAGTCCTGGGTTAGCGGGAGCCCGAACCTACGAGCAGTACTTC. The complete variable domain, with remaining parts taken from reference TRBV2 and TRBJ2-7, reads EPEVTQTPSHQVTQMGQEVILRCVPISNHLYFYWYRQILGQKVEFLVSFYNNEISEKSEIFDDQFSVERPDGSNFTLKIRSTKLEDSAMYFCASSPGLAGARTYEQYFGPGTRLTVT.

The sample holds a few counts of this clonotype. This chain links TRBV7-3 with TRBJ1-1, with D possibly TRBD1 on 6 matching bases. This CDR3 has 13 amino acids. Germline CDR1 reads SGHTA; CDR2 reads FQGTGA. V lost 4 bases, J lost 5 bases, and 11 bases lay in between. CDR3 DNA: TGTGCCAGCAGCTACCAGGGGCGGACTGAAGCTTTCTTT. Protein: CASSYQGRTEAFF.

This clonotype was detected many times. This rearrangement joins TRBV12-3 or TRBV12-4 to TRBJ2-2; a possible D gene is TRBD1 (5 bases). The CDR3 covers 16 residues. Trimming removed 1 base at V and 3 bases at J, with 12 bases between. CDR3 residues: CASSLGRDRYTGELFF. CDR3 sequence (DNA): TGTGCCAGCAGTTTAGGCAGAGACAGATACACCGGGGAGCTGTTTTTT.

This clonotype was detected only a few times. The chain recombines TRBV3-1 with TRBJ1-2; D is ambiguous. V lost 4 bases and J lost 4, with 7 bases in between. The germline CDR1 and CDR2 sequences are LGHDT and YNNKEL (reference sequence). This CDR3 has 12 amino acids. The CDR3 DNA sequence: TGTGCCAGCAGCCGAGACACCTATGGCTACACCTTC. Protein: CASSRDTYGYTF.